This T cell receptor (beta chain) came from a study of OX40 agonist ivuxolimab in advanced cancers. Whole-study context: Age averaged about 62 years (range roughly 23 to 79), and around 78% were male. Partial responses were achieved by three patients: one hepatocellular carcinoma, two cutaneous melanoma. Study-wide results and caveats: Partial responders treated at 0.1-3.0 mg/kg exhibited clonal expansion among the lowest measured. Dosing at 0.1 to 3.0 mg/kg was accompanied by clonal expansion of CD4+ and CD8+ blood T cells by week 6.

Concerning this clone: Its antigen remains unidentified.

The V end was cut by 2 bases, the J end by 3 bases, with 12 bases between. Looked up from germline, CDR1 is SGHVS and CDR2 is FNYEAQ. This CDR3 has 15 residues. TCRdb keeps only in-frame clones here, not all; method: immunoSEQ multiplex PCR. Of roughly 92,000 clones in the sample, 75% to 95% were seen once. The source material was CD4+ or CD8+ T cells sorted from blood, sampled in a trial of the OX40 agonist ivuxolimab. This TCR was recovered from an adult with an advanced solid tumor such as melanoma, head and neck, liver or kidney cancer. The J gene is TRBJ2-3, the V gene TRBV7-6, with D perhaps being TRBD1 or TRBD2 (6 bases each). CDR3 in DNA: TGTGCCAGCAGCTTAACGGGGGCCGGGACAGATACGCAGTATTTT. Translation gives CASSLTGAGTDTQYF.